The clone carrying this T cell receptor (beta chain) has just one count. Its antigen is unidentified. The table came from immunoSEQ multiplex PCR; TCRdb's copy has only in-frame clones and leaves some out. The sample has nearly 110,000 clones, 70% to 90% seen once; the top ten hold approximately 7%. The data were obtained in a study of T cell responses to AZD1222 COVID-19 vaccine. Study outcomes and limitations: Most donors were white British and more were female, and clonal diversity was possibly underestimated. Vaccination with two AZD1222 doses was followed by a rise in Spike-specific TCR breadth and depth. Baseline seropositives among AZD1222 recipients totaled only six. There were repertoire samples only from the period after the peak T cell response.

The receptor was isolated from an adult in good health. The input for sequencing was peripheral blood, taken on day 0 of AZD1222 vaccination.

For the CDR3, the DNA is TGTGCCAGCAGCCCTAGTGAGGTGGTGGAGACCCAGTACTTC. Translation gives CASSPSEVVETQYF. The chain recombines TRBV7-9 with TRBJ2-5; no firm D call. Germline V gene sequence: CDR1 SEHNR, CDR2 FQNEAQ (reference sequence). The CDR3 covers 14 residues. Trimming cost V 5 bases and J 5 bases, with 15 bases left between them.